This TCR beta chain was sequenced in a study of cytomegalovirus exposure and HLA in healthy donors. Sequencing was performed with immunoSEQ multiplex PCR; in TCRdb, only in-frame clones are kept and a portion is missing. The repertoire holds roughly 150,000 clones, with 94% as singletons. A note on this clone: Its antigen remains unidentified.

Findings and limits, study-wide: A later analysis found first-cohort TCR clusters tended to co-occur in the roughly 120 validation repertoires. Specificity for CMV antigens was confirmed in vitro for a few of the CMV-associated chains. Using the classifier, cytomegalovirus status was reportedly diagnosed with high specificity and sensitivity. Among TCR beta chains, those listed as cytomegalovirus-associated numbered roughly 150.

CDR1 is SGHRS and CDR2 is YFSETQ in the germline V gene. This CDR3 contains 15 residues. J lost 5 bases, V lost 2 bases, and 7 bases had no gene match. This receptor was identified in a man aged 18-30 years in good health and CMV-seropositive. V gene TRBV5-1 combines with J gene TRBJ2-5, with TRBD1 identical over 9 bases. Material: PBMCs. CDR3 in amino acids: CASSFTGGAGETQYF. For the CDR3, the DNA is TGCGCCAGCAGCTTTACAGGGGGCGCGGGGGAGACCCAGTACTTC.